Presented here are 10 T cell receptor beta chains from one specimen sequenced in a study of blood T cell repertoires in COVID-19. This table comes from immunoSEQ multiplex PCR, and its TCRdb copy is limited to in-frame clones, with some not included. The data contain fewer than 250,000 clones, approximately 84% of them seen just once; the ten biggest clones take up 1.8%. The sequenced sample was PBMCs or T cells enriched from blood (not recorded which). The source is a man aged 55 to 70 who had recovered from COVID-19.

This clone was seen a single time. CDR3 protein: CASSQPGLWTGELFF. In DNA, the CDR3 is TGTGCCAGCAGTCAGCCGGGACTATGGACCGGGGAGCTGTTTTTT. V gene TRBV6-5 combines with J gene TRBJ2-2; 7 bases are a match to TRBD2. Germline CDR1 MNHEY, CDR2 SVGAGI. V trimming: 5 bases; J trimming: 5 bases; junction bases outside the gene matches: 8. This CDR3 spans 15 amino acids.

The chain recombines TRBV19 with TRBJ2-7, with 8 positions matching TRBD1. Trimming at V came to 8 bases and at J to 1 base, leaving 4 bases not matched to a gene. This CDR3 contains 13 residues. In germline, CDR1 is LNHDA, CDR2 SQIVND (reference sequence). The CDR3 DNA sequence: TGTGCCAGTGCCTACAGGGGGTCCTACGAGCAGTACTTC. Its protein is CASAYRGSYEQYF. Complete variable domain (other parts from reference TRBV19 and TRBJ2-7): DGGITQSPKYLFRKEGQNVTLSCEQNLNHDAMYWYRQDPGQGLRLIYYSQIVNDFQKGDIAEGYSVSREKKESFPLTVTSAQKNPTAFYLCASAYRGSYEQYFGPGTRLTVT.

This chain joins TRBV4-1 and TRBJ1-2; tentatively, D is TRBD1 (5 bases). Looked up from germline, CDR1 is MGHRA and CDR2 is YSYEKL. The CDR3 loop spans 14 amino acids. V lost 0 bases and J 8 bases, leaving 13 bases between the germline ends. For the CDR3, the DNA is TGCGCCAGCAGCCAAGATTTTCAGGGTAGGGGCTACACCTTC. It codes for CASSQDFQGRGYTF.

The gene calls are TRBV4-3 and TRBJ1-1; 7 nucleotides align to TRBD1. Germline V lookup: CDR1 LGHNA, CDR2 YSLEER. V gave up 3 bases and J gave up 7 bases; unmatched junction bases: 11. The CDR3 spans 15 residues. In DNA, the CDR3 is TGCGCCAGCAGCCAGCCGACAGGGCCCAACTATGAAGCTTTCTTT. Its protein product is CASSQPTGPNYEAFF.

The CDR3 DNA follows: TGTGCCAGTAGGTCGACAGGGTATGATGGCTACACCTTC. Residues: CASRSTGYDGYTF. The chain employs TRBV19 and TRBJ1-2, with 7 bases identical to TRBD1. V lost 6 bases, J lost 6 bases, and 7 bases stayed unmatched. Germline V gene sequence: CDR1 LNHDA, CDR2 SQIVND (reference sequence). The CDR3 is 13 amino acids. The full variable domain, with the rest looked up from reference TRBV19 and TRBJ1-2, is DGGITQSPKYLFRKEGQNVTLSCEQNLNHDAMYWYRQDPGQGLRLIYYSQIVNDFQKGDIAEGYSVSREKKESFPLTVTSAQKNPTAFYLCASRSTGYDGYTFGSGTRLTVV.

The chain employs TRBV5-8 and TRBJ2-2; D may be TRBD1 (5 bases). Germline V gene lookup returns CDR1 SGHTS and CDR2 YDEGEE. This CDR3 is 13 amino acids long. V lost 4 bases and J 5 bases, leaving 9 bases between the germline ends. In DNA form, the CDR3 reads TGTGCCAGCAGCCGAACAGGAACCGGGGAGCTGTTTTTT. Translating it yields CASSRTGTGELFF.

V and J are TRBV6-5 and TRBJ2-3; the match to TRBD1 covers 10 bases. CDR3 length equals 14 residues. The ends lost 6 bases at V and 3 bases at J; junction bases unmatched: 3. Germline V gene data show CDR1 as MNHEY and CDR2 as SVGAGI. Here the CDR3 DNA reads TGTGCCAGCAGATGGGACAGGGGTACAGATACGCAGTATTTT. Residues: CASRWDRGTDTQYF.

The rearrangement links TRBV19 to TRBJ1-2; 7 nucleotides line up with TRBD1. Trimming removed 4 bases from V and 5 bases from J; junction bases left unmatched: 10. Germline CDR1 reads LNHDA; CDR2 reads SQIVND (reference sequence). The CDR3 is 15 residues long. The DNA of the CDR3 is TGTGCCAGTAGTACCGGGGGACAGAACCCATATGGCTACACCTTC. Its translation: CASSTGGQNPYGYTF. The entire variable domain, with the rest obtained from reference TRBV19 and TRBJ1-2, is as follows: DGGITQSPKYLFRKEGQNVTLSCEQNLNHDAMYWYRQDPGQGLRLIYYSQIVNDFQKGDIAEGYSVSREKKESFPLTVTSAQKNPTAFYLCASSTGGQNPYGYTFGSGTRLTVV.

This sequence joins TRBV11-2 and TRBJ1-1; 8 bases are shared with TRBD1. CDR3 length: 15 residues. Per the germline V gene, CDR1 is SGHAT and CDR2 is FQNNGV. The V gene end was trimmed by 2 bases and the J gene end by 4 bases; junction bases not matched to a gene: 6. The CDR3 spells CASSLSGGIITEAFF. CDR3 sequence (DNA): TGTGCCAGCAGCTTATCAGGGGGCATCATCACTGAAGCTTTCTTT.

The V gene is TRBV4-3, the J gene TRBJ1-2; D gene unclear. The length of the CDR3 is 14 residues. Per the germline V gene, CDR1 is LGHNA and CDR2 is YSLEER. V lost 4 bases, J lost 3 bases, and 12 bases lay in between. CDR3 protein: CASSPWEGYYGYTF. The CDR3 DNA is TGCGCCAGCAGCCCCTGGGAGGGATACTATGGCTACACCTTC.